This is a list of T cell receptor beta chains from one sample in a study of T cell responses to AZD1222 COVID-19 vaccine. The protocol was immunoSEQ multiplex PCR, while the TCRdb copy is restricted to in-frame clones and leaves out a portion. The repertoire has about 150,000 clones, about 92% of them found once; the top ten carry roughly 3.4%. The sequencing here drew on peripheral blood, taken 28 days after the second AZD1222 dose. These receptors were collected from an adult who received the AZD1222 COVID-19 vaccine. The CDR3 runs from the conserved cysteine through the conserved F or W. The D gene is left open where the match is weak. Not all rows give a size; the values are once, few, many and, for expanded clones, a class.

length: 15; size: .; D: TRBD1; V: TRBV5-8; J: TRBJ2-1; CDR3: CASNSGGRFYNEQFF; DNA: TGTGCCAGCAACTCAGGGGGCAGGTTCTACAATGAGCAGTTCTTC
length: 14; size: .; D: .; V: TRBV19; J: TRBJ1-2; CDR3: CASSIDREDYGYTF; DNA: TGTGCCAGTAGTATAGATAGGGAAGACTATGGCTACACCTTC
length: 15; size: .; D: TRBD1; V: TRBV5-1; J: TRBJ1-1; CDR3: CASSGAGQGSTEAFF; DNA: TGCGCCAGCAGCGGTGCGGGACAGGGAAGCACTGAAGCTTTCTTT
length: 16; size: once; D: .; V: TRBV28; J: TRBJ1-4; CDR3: CASSNPGQGINEKLFF; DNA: TGTGCCAGCAGTAACCCGGGACAAGGGATTAATGAAAAACTGTTTTTT
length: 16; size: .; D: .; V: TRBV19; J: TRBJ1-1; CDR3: CASSIEGGSRVAEAFF; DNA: TGTGCCAGTAGTATAGAGGGCGGGTCCCGGGTCGCTGAAGCTTTCTTT
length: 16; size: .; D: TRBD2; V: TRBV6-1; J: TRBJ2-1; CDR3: CASSDLQRGASSEQFF; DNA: TGTGCCAGCAGTGACCTACAGCGGGGCGCGTCAAGTGAGCAGTTCTTC
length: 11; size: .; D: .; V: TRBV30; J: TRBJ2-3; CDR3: CAWRASYTQYF; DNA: TGTGCCTGGAGGGCGTCGTATACGCAGTATTTT
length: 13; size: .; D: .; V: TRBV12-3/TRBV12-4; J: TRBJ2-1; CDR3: CASSLLTGWEQLF; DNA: TGTGCCAGCAGTTTGTTGACTGGGTGGGAGCAGCTCTTC
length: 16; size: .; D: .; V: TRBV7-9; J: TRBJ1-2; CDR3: CASHRVFESEDYGYTF; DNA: TGTGCCAGCCACAGGGTTTTTGAATCAGAAGACTATGGCTACACCTTC
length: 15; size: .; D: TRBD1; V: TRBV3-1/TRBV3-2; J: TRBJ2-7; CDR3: CASSQGRTGGYEQYF; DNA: TGTGCCAGCAGCCAAGGTAGGACAGGGGGCTACGAGCAGTACTTC
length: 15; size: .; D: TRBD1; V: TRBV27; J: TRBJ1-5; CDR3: CASSGTGLGNQPQHF; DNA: TGTGCCAGCAGTGGGACAGGGTTGGGCAATCAGCCCCAGCATTTT
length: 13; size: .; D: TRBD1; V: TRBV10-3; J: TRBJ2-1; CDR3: CAISQDRGNEQFF; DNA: TGTGCCATCAGTCAGGACAGGGGCAATGAGCAGTTCTTC
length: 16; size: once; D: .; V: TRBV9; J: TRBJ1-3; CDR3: CASSVGTAASGNTIYF; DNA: TGTGCCAGCAGCGTAGGTACAGCCGCCTCTGGAAACACCATATATTTT
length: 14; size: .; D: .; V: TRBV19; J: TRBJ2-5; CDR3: CASSSLVGGETQYF; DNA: TGTGCCAGTAGCTCACTTGTAGGAGGGGAGACCCAGTACTTC
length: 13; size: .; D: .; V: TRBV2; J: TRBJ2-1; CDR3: CACTGLPYNEQFF; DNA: TGTGCCTGCACGGGTCTCCCCTACAATGAGCAGTTCTTC
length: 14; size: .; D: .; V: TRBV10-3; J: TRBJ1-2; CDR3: CAISAQTANYGYTF; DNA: TGTGCCATCAGTGCCCAGACAGCAAACTATGGCTACACCTTC
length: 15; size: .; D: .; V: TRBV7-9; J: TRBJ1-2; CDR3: CASSPDLGQNYGYTF; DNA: TGTGCCAGCAGCCCCGACCTAGGACAGAACTATGGCTACACCTTC
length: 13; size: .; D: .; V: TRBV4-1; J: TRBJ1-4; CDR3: CASSQVPTEKLFF; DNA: TGCGCCAGCAGCCAAGTCCCGACTGAAAAACTGTTTTTT
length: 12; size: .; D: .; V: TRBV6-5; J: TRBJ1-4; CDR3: CASSYEGQKLFF; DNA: TGTGCCAGCAGTTACGAGGGCCAAAAACTGTTTTTT
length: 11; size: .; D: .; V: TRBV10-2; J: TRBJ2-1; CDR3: CASSVSGEQFF; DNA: TGCGCCAGCAGTGTTTCTGGGGAGCAGTTCTTC
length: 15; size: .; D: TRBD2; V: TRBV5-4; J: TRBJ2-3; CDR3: CASSLAGGSTDTQYF; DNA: TGTGCCAGCAGTCTAGCGGGAGGTAGCACAGATACGCAGTATTTT
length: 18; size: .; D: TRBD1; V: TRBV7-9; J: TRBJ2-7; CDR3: CASSLGGRRGQGTVEQYF; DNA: TGTGCCAGCAGCTTAGGAGGGAGGCGTGGACAGGGGACCGTCGAGCAGTACTTC
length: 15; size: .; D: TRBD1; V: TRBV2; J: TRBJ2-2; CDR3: CASSRDRGRTGELFF; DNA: TGTGCCAGCAGTAGGGACAGGGGTAGAACCGGGGAGCTGTTTTTT
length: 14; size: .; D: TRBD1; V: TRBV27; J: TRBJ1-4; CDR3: CASSSTGVGEKLFF; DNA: TGTGCCAGCAGTTCGACAGGGGTGGGTGAAAAACTGTTTTTT
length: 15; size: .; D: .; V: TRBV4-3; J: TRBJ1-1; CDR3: CASSPFGTMNTEAFF; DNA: TGCGCCAGCAGCCCCTTCGGCACTATGAACACTGAAGCTTTCTTT
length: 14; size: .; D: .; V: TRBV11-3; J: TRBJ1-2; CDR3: CASSLDAGTYGYTF; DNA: TGTGCCAGCAGCTTAGACGCAGGGACCTATGGCTACACCTTC
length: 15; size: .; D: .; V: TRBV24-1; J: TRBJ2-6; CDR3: CATSGSFSGANVLTF; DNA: TGTGCCACCAGTGGTTCATTCTCTGGGGCCAACGTCCTGACTTTC
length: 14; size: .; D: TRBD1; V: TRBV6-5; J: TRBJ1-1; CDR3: CASSTTGGITEAFF; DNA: TGTGCCAGCAGTACCACAGGGGGTATCACTGAAGCTTTCTTT
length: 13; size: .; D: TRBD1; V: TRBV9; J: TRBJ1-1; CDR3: CASSRDRGTEAFF; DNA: TGTGCCAGCAGCAGGGACAGGGGCACTGAAGCTTTCTTT
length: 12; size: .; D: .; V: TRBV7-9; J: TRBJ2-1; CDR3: CASSLASREQFF; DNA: TGTGCCAGCAGCTTGGCGTCAAGGGAGCAGTTCTTC